The 29 T cell receptor beta chains presented below share a single source sample, sequenced in a study of beta chain features in type 1 diabetes. Sequenced material consisted of expressed TCRB transcripts (all of the isolated RNA was reverse transcribed). Some clones are missing from TCRdb's copy, which holds only in-frame ones; the method was immunoSEQ multiplex PCR. The sample shows 150,000 to 180,000 clones, over 7.5% of them seen only once. Sequencing was done on a sample of central memory CD4+ T cells from blood. Receptors were obtained from a man younger than 30 in good health.

This clone has at least ten counts. This sequence joins TRBV7-3 and TRBJ2-3, with D uncertain. The CDR3 consists of 13 residues. CDR1 is SGHTA, CDR2 FQGTGA, per germline. V was pared by 2 bases and J by 2 bases, with 5 bases between. This CDR3 reads CASSLSTTDTQYF. The DNA of the CDR3 is TGTGCCAGCAGCTTATCTACCACAGATACGCAGTATTTT.

The chain links TRBV4-3 to TRBJ1-4, with D uncertain. The CDR3 spans 19 residues. Between the trimmed V and J ends, which lost 0 bases and 3 bases, there was a span of 20 bases. Germline CDR1 and CDR2: LGHNA and YSLEER. The CDR3 protein is CASSQDLPSQEVSNEKLFF. The CDR3 bases are TGCGCCAGCAGCCAAGATCTGCCGTCCCAAGAGGTGTCTAATGAAAAACTGTTTTTT.

This clone was recorded at least ten times. The chain combines TRBV6-5 with TRBJ1-2; D is possibly TRBD1 (5 bases). Germline V gives CDR1 MNHEY, CDR2 SVGAGI. The CDR3 has 14 amino acids. Trimming cost V 6 bases and J 7 bases, with 18 bases left between them. The CDR3 nucleotides read TGTGCCAGCAGGCCCACAGGAGAGAGGAGTGGCTACACCTTC. Amino acids: CASRPTGERSGYTF.

The table lists this clone with a few counts. J is TRBJ1-6 and V is TRBV7-9; 9 bases map to TRBD1. Germline CDR1 and CDR2: SEHNR and FQNEAQ (reference sequence). Trimming cost V 5 bases and J 6 bases; bases outside gene matches: 2. The CDR3 is 14 residues long. The CDR3 sequence: CASSRTGVNSPLHF. The CDR3 DNA reads as TGTGCCAGCAGCCGGACAGGGGTTAATTCACCCCTCCACTTT.

This clone was detected only a few times. This chain joins TRBV11-2 and TRBJ2-3; TRBD1 matches 9 bases. The CDR3 sequence is 16 residues long. In germline, CDR1 is SGHAT, CDR2 FQNNGV. The V and J ends lost 5 bases and 0 bases, in that order; junction bases with no gene match: 6. CDR3 in DNA: TGTGCCAGCAGCGGACGGACAGGGGCTAGCACAGATACGCAGTATTTT. It specifies CASSGRTGASTDTQYF.

This clone was counted a few times. This sample includes further DNA sequences coding for the same CDR3. In DNA, the CDR3 is TGTGCCAGCAGCTTAGGACAGGGGAACTATGGCTACACCTTC. Translating gives CASSLGQGNYGYTF. The chain employs TRBV7-2 and TRBJ1-2; 8 nucleotides match TRBD1. The CDR3 sequence is 14 residues long. J gave up 2 bases and V 1 base, and 0 bases lay outside the gene matches. Germline V lookup: CDR1 SGHTA, CDR2 FQGNSA.

This sequence joins TRBV4-3 and TRBJ2-2, with 12 bases fitting TRBD2. Trimming removed 6 bases from V and 6 bases from J; junction bases left unmatched: 5. Germline V gene sequence: CDR1 LGHNA, CDR2 YSLEER. This CDR3 comprises 15 residues. Written as DNA, the CDR3 is TGCGCCAGCAGTCCTAGCGGGAGGGCTTCCGGGGAGCTGTTTTTT. Its protein product is CASSPSGRASGELFF.

The chain uses TRBV4-1 and TRBJ1-2; weak D call: TRBD1 (5 bases). V was shortened by 0 bases and J by 3 bases, with 14 bases between the two germline ends. CDR1 is MGHRA and CDR2 is YSYEKL in the germline V gene. This CDR3 region has 16 residues. The CDR3 region has the DNA TGCGCCAGCAGCCAAGACCCAGGGACTGATCACTATGGCTACACCTTC. Residues: CASSQDPGTDHYGYTF.

This clone occurred many times. The same CDR3 can be traced to other DNA sequences in this sample. Here the CDR3 DNA reads TGTGCCTGGACTGGGCTTATCTCTGGAAACACCATATATTTT. This gives the protein CAWTGLISGNTIYF. This sequence joins TRBV30 and TRBJ1-3; D is unresolved. Germline values: CDR1 GTSNPN, CDR2 SVGIG (reference sequence). The CDR3 loop spans 14 amino acids. Trimming took off 4 bases at V and 0 bases at J, with 10 bases between the two ends.

The sample holds many counts of this clone. The chain uses TRBV7-2 and TRBJ1-4; possible D gene TRBD1, 5 bases. Germline CDR1 and CDR2: SGHTA and FQGNSA. The CDR3 covers 14 residues. The germline V and J ends were trimmed by 1 base and 8 bases, with 11 bases remaining between them. CDR3 sequence: CASSLEGRAEKLFF. CDR3 DNA: TGTGCCAGCAGCTTAGAGGGCAGGGCAGAAAAACTGTTTTTT.

This clone was detected many times. The rearrangement links TRBV7-9 to TRBJ1-2, with 7 bases lining up with TRBD1. The CDR3 is 14 amino acids. The J segment lost 2 bases and the V segment lost 4 bases, leaving 4 bases of the junction unmatched. CDR1 and CDR2 from the germline V gene are SEHNR and FQNEAQ (reference sequence). The CDR3, as DNA: TGTGCCAGCAGCTGGGACAGTGTGAACTATGGCTACACCTTC. Protein: CASSWDSVNYGYTF.

This clone was detected ten times or more. This rearrangement joins TRBV30 to TRBJ2-2; possibly TRBD2 for D (6 bases). Trimming left V 5 bases short and J 0 bases short, with 16 bases between. The CDR3 loop spans 16 amino acids. The V gene's germline CDR1 is GTSNPN and CDR2 SVGIG (reference sequence). The CDR3 DNA is TGTGCCTGGGTAGGCGGGGCCCTAACGAACACCGGGGAGCTGTTTTTT. Translation: CAWVGGALTNTGELFF.

This clone was seen many times. This chain's CDR3 is CASGTVEQVVSEQFF. The CDR3 coding sequence is TGCGCCAGCGGGACAGTAGAACAGGTGGTCAGTGAGCAGTTCTTC. The chain is built from TRBV5-1 and TRBJ2-1; 7 bases map to TRBD1. V dropped 7 bases and J dropped 9; count of bases not matched to a gene: 16. This CDR3 spans 15 amino acids. Germline V gene sequence: CDR1 SGHRS, CDR2 YFSETQ.

The table lists this clone with many counts. This chain links TRBV5-4 with TRBJ2-1; D not resolved. V was pared by 0 bases and J by 6 bases, with 7 bases between. The CDR3 is 13 amino acids. Germline CDR1 reads SGHNT; CDR2 reads YYREEE (reference sequence). CDR3 in amino acids: CASSLGHRNEQFF. In nucleotides, the CDR3 is TGTGCCAGCAGCTTGGGACACCGCAATGAGCAGTTCTTC.

A few counts support this clone. The chain links TRBV7-3 to TRBJ2-3; D call uncertain. Germline V gene data show CDR1 as SGHTA and CDR2 as FQGTGA. The length of the CDR3 is 16 residues. The ends were cut back, 1 base at V and 0 bases at J, with 11 bases in the middle. CDR3 bases: TGTGCCAGCAGCTTAATTGGCTCCTTGAGCACAGATACGCAGTATTTT. Protein product: CASSLIGSLSTDTQYF.

This clone showed up just a few times. The chain combines TRBV15 with TRBJ1-5; 12 bases are shared with TRBD1. Germline CDR1 is LNHNV and CDR2 is YYDKDF (reference sequence). V was clipped by 8 bases and J by 6 bases; unmatched bases: 8. CDR3 length: 15 amino acids. DNA of the CDR3: TGTGCCACCGGACTTGGGGGACAGGGGGCTCAGCCCCAGCATTTT. It specifies CATGLGGQGAQPQHF.

This clone was observed at least ten times. The V and J genes are TRBV14 and TRBJ2-7; no reliable D call. CDR1 SGHDN and CDR2 FVKESK come from the germline V gene. The CDR3 has 12 residues. Trimming pared 4 bases from V and 4 bases from J, leaving 8 bases between. CDR3 residues: CASSPSLYEQYF. CDR3 nucleotides: TGTGCCAGCAGCCCAAGCTTATACGAGCAGTACTTC.

This clone was counted many times. This sequence joins TRBV7-2 and TRBJ2-7; D remains unclear. The germline V gene has CDR1 SGHTA and CDR2 FQGNSA. The CDR3 contains 12 residues. V was clipped by 2 bases and J by 3 bases, with 5 bases between them. The DNA for the CDR3 is TGTGCCAGCAGCTTACCCAACTACGAGCAGTACTTC. It yields the protein CASSLPNYEQYF.

This clone was seen repeatedly, ten times or more. The chain employs TRBV4-3 and TRBJ1-2; 10 bases are a match to TRBD1. Germline V gene lookup returns CDR1 LGHNA and CDR2 YSLEER. The ends lost 4 bases at V and 7 bases at J; junction bases unmatched: 9. The CDR3 sequence is 15 residues long. CDR3 nucleotide sequence: TGCGCCAGCAGCCTTGGACAGGGGGAGATCGGTGGCTACACCTTC. This encodes CASSLGQGEIGGYTF.

J is TRBJ1-1 and V is TRBV18; a possible D gene is TRBD1 (5 bases). The V end lost 3 bases, the J end lost 7 bases, and 12 bases lay between the germline ends. CDR1 is KGHSH and CDR2 is LQKENI in the germline V gene. The length of the CDR3 is 13 residues. Here the CDR3 reads CASSPPQTVEAFF. The DNA for the CDR3 is TGTGCCAGCTCACCTCCTCAGACAGTTGAAGCTTTCTTT.

The CDR3 here is CASRPGLAGVGEQYF. For the CDR3, the DNA is TGTGCCAGCAGACCCGGACTAGCGGGAGTTGGGGAGCAGTACTTC. This chain links TRBV28 with TRBJ2-7; the match to TRBD2 covers 13 bases. The germline gives CDR1 MDHEN, CDR2 SYDVKM. The CDR3 is 15 amino acids. V shed 6 bases and J 7 bases; nucleotides not matched to a gene: 9.

This clone appeared a few times. The J gene is TRBJ2-7, the V gene TRBV5-1, with TRBD2 as a possible D gene (6 bases). V dropped 4 bases and J dropped 1 base, with 15 bases sitting between them. Germline CDR1 and CDR2: SGHRS and YFSETQ. The CDR3 extends over 15 amino acids. CDR3 nucleotides: TGCGCCAGCAGCCCTCCAGGCGGGGTTTCCTACGAGCAGTACTTC. Protein: CASSPPGGVSYEQYF.

The CDR3 is CAISGMSGRGFESGANVLTF. The CDR3 DNA is TGTGCCATCAGTGGTATGTCGGGCAGGGGATTTGAATCTGGGGCCAACGTCCTGACTTTC. The chain joins TRBV10-3 to TRBJ2-6; possibly TRBD1 for D (6 bases). CDR1 and CDR2 from the germline V gene are ENHRY and SYGVKD. The CDR3 has 20 residues. The V end lost 4 bases, the J end lost 1 base, and 23 bases lay between the germline ends.

This clone appeared a few times. The V gene is TRBV11-2, the J gene TRBJ1-2, with D unresolved. CDR1 is SGHAT, CDR2 FQNNGV, per germline. V dropped 0 bases and J dropped 8 bases, with 7 bases sitting between them. This CDR3 is 12 amino acids long. The CDR3 loop reads CASSLDRAGYTF. The CDR3 DNA reads TGTGCCAGCAGCTTAGACCGCGCCGGCTACACCTTC.

V gene TRBV5-4 combines with J gene TRBJ2-1; D possibly corresponds to TRBD2 (5 bases). Trimming took off 4 bases at V and 0 bases at J, with 11 bases between the two ends. CDR1 and CDR2 from the germline V gene are SGHNT and YYREEE (reference sequence). There are 15 residues in the CDR3. CDR3 loop: CASSPRGSSYNEQFF. CDR3 sequence (DNA): TGTGCCAGCAGCCCCCGAGGGAGCTCCTACAATGAGCAGTTCTTC.

The rearrangement links TRBV15 to TRBJ1-4; a possible D gene is TRBD1 (5 bases). V was clipped by 1 base and J by 0 bases, with 6 bases between them. Per germline, CDR1 LNHNV and CDR2 YYDKDF (reference sequence). This CDR3 has 15 residues. This CDR3 reads CATSRGRATNEKLFF. The CDR3 region has the DNA TGTGCCACCAGCAGAGGCAGGGCAACTAATGAAAAACTGTTTTTT.

This clone was picked up a small number of times. This chain joins TRBV25-1 and TRBJ2-1, with 7 bases aligning to TRBD2. Germline V gene lookup returns CDR1 MGHDK and CDR2 SYGVNS. V shed 10 bases and J 0 bases; nucleotides not matched to a gene: 6. This CDR3 has 14 amino acids. CDR3 sequence (DNA): TGTGCCACAGCCGGGACTACCTCCTACAATGAGCAGTTCTTC. Amino acid sequence: CATAGTTSYNEQFF.

A few counts support this clone. The chain recombines TRBV14 with TRBJ1-2, with D perhaps TRBD1 (5 bases). Trimming left V 2 bases short and J 0 bases short, with 13 bases between. CDR3 length: 16 amino acids. Germline V lookup: CDR1 SGHDN, CDR2 FVKESK. The CDR3 sequence is CASSQKVQGANYGYTF. In DNA form, the CDR3 reads TGTGCCAGCAGCCAAAAGGTCCAGGGTGCTAACTATGGCTACACCTTC.

The chain couples TRBV25-1 to TRBJ1-2; D gene ambiguous. This CDR3 has 15 residues. V was cut by 2 bases and J by 2 bases, with 12 bases left in between. Germline V gene lookup returns CDR1 MGHDK and CDR2 SYGVNS. CDR3 sequence: CASSETLTSNYGYTF. CDR3 bases: TGTGCCAGCAGTGAAACCTTAACTTCGAACTATGGCTACACCTTC.